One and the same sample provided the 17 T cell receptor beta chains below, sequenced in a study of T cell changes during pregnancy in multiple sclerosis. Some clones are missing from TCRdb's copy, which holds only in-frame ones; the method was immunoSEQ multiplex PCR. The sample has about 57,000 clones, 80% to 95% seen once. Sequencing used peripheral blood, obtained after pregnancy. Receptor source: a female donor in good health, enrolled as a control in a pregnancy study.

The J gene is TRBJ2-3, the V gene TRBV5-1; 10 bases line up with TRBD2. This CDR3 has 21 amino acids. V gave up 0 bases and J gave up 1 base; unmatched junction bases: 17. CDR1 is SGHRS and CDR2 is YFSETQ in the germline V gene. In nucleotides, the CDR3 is TGCGCCAGCAGCTTGGCCGGTTCCTTAGCGGGGGGCTATTCCGGCACAGATACGCAGTATTTT. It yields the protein CASSLAGSLAGGYSGTDTQYF.

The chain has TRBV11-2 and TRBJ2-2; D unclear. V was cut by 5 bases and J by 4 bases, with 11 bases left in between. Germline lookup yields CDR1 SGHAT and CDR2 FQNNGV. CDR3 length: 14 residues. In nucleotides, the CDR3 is TGTGCCAGCAGCGTTCTTATATCCACCGGGGAGCTGTTTTTT. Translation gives CASSVLISTGELFF.

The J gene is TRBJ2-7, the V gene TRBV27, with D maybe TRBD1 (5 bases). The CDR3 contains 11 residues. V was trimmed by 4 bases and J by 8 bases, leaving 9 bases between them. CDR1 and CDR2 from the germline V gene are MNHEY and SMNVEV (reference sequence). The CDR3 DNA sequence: TGTGCCAGCAGTTCAGGGTCGAAGCAGTACTTC. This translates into CASSSGSKQYF.

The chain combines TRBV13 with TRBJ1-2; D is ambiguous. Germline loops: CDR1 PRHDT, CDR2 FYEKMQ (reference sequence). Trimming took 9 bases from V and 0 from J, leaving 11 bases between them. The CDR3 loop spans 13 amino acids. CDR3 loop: CASGREANYGYTF. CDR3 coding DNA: TGTGCCAGTGGGAGGGAGGCTAACTATGGCTACACCTTC.

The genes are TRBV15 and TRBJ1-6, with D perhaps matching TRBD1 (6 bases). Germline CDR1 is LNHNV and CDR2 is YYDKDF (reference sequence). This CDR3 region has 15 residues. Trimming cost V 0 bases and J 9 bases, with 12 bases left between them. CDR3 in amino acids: CATSREGAGGSPLHF. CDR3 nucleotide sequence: TGTGCCACCAGCAGAGAGGGGGCAGGAGGTTCACCCCTCCACTTT.

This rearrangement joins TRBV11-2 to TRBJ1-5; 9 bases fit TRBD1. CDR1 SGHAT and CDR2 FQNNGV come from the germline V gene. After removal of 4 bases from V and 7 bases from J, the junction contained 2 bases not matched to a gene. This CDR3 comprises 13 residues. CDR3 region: CASSSGQGQPQHF. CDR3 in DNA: TGTGCCAGCAGCTCGGGACAGGGACAGCCCCAGCATTTT.

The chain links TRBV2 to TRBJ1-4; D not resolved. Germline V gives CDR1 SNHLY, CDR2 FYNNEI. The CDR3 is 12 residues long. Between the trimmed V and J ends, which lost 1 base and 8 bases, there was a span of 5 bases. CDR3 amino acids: CASSEGREKLFF. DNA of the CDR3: TGTGCCAGCAGTGAAGGGCGGGAAAAACTGTTTTTT.

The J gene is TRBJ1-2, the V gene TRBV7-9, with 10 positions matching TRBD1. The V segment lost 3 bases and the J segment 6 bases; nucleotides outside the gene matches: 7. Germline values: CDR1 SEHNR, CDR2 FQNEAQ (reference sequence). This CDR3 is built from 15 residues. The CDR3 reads CASSLGDRGSDGYTF. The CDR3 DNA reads TGTGCCAGCAGCTTGGGGGACAGGGGATCTGATGGCTACACCTTC. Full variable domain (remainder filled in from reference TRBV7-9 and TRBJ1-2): DTGVSQNPRHKITKRGQNVTFRCDPISEHNRLYWYRQTLGQGPEFLTYFQNEAQLEKSRLLSDRFSAERPKGSFSTLEIQRTEQGDSAMYLCASSLGDRGSDGYTFGSGTRLTVV.

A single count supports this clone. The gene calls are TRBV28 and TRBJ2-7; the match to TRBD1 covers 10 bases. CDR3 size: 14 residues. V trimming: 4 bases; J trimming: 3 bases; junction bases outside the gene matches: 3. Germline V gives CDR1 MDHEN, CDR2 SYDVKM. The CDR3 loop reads CASSWDRGGYEQYF. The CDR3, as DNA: TGTGCCAGCAGTTGGGACAGGGGAGGCTACGAGCAGTACTTC.

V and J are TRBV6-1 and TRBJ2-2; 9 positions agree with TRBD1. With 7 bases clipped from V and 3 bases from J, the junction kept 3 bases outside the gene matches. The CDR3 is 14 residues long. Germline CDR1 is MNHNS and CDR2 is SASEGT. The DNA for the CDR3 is TGTGCCAGCACCGGGACAGGGCACACCGGGGAGCTGTTTTTT. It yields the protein CASTGTGHTGELFF.

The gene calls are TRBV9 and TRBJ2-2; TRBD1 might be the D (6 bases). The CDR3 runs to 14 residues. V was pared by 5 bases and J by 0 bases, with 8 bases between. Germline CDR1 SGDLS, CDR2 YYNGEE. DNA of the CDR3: TGTGCCAGCAGAGGACAGACGAACACCGGGGAGCTGTTTTTT. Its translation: CASRGQTNTGELFF.

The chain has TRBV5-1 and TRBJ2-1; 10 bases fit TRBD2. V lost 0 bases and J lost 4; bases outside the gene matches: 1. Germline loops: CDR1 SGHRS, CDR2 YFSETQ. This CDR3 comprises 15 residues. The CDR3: CASSLVAGGYNEQFF. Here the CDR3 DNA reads TGCGCCAGCAGCTTGGTAGCGGGGGGTTACAATGAGCAGTTCTTC.

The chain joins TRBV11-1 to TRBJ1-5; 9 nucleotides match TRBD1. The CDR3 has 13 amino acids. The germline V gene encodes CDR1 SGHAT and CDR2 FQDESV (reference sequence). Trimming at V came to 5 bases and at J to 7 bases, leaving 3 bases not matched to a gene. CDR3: CASSQDRGQPQHF. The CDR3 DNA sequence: TGTGCCAGCAGCCAAGACAGGGGGCAGCCCCAGCATTTT.

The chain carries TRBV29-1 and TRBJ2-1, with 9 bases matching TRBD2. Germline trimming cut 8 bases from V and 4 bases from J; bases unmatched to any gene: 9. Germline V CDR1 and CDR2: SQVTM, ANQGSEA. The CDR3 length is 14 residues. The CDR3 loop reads CSPRLADLYNEQFF. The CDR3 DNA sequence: TGCAGCCCAAGACTAGCGGACCTGTACAATGAGCAGTTCTTC.

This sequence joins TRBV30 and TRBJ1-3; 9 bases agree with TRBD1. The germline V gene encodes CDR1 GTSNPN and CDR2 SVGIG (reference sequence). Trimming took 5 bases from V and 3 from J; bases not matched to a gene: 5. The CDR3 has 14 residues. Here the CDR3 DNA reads TGTGCCTGGGCGCGGACAGGGGTTGGAAACACCATATATTTT. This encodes CAWARTGVGNTIYF.

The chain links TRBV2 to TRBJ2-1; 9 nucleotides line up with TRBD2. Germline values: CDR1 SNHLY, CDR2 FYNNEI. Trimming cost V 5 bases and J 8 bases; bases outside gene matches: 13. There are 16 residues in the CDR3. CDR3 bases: TGTGCCAGCAGTTTGGGGCTAGCGGGATTTGGGGATGAGCAGTTCTTC. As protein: CASSLGLAGFGDEQFF.

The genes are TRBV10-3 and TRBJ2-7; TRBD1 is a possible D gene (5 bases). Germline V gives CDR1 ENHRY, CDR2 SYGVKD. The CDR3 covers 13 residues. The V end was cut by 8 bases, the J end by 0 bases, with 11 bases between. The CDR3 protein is CAIAVGHSYEQYF. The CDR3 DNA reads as TGTGCCATCGCGGTGGGGCACTCCTACGAGCAGTACTTC.